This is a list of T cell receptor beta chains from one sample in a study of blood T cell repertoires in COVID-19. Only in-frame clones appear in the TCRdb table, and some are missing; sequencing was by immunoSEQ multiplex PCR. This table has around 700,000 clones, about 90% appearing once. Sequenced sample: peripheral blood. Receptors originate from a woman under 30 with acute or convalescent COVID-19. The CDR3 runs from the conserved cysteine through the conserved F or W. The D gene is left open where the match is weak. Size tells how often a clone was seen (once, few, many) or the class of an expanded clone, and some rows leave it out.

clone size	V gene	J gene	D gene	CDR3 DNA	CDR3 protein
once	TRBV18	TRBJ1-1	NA	TGTGCCAGCTCGCTGTCTGTGCCGGGGAACACTGAAGCTTTCTTT	CASSLSVPGNTEAFF
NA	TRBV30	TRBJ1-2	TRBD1	TGTGCCTGGAGTGTACAGGGGAAGGGTGGCTACACCTTC	CAWSVQGKGGYTF
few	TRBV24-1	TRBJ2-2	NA	TGTGCCACCAGTGATTTTCAATCAATCGGGGAGCTGTTTTTT	CATSDFQSIGELFF
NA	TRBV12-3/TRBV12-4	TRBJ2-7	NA	TGTGCCAGCAGTTTTTCCCTTGGCTCCGAGCAGTACTTC	CASSFSLGSEQYF
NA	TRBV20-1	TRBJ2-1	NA	TGCAGTGCTCAGAACTACAATGAGCAGTTCTTC	CSAQNYNEQFF
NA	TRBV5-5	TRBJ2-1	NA	TGTGCCAGCAGCTTGGAGGGGGTTGGCTACAATGAGCAGTTCTTC	CASSLEGVGYNEQFF
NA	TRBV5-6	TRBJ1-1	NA	TGTGCCAGCAGCCCCATGGGGGGAATGAACACTGAAGCTTTCTTT	CASSPMGGMNTEAFF
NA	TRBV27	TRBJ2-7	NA	TGTGCCAGCAGTCCCCAGGGATACGAGCAGTACTTC	CASSPQGYEQYF
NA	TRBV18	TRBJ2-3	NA	TGTGCCAGCTCACTGGGGCACACAGATACGCAGTATTTT	CASSLGHTDTQYF
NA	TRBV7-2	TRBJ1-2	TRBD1	TGTGCCAGCAGCCCCGACAGGGGCCTACTCTTTAACTATGGCTACACCTTC	CASSPDRGLLFNYGYTF
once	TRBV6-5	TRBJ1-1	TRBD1	TGTGCCAGCAGTTACCTCGTTCAACAGGGGGACACTGAAGCTTTCTTT	CASSYLVQQGDTEAFF
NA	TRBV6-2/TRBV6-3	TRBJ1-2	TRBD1	TGTGCCAGCAGTTACGGACAGGGCGGTCACTATGGCTACACCTTC	CASSYGQGGHYGYTF
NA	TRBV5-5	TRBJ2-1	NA	TGTGCCAGCAGCATAGCAGGGGTTTCCTACAATGAGCAGTTCTTC	CASSIAGVSYNEQFF
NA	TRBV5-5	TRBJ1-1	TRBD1	TGTGCCAGCAGCGGTTCAGGGGGGCTGAACACTGAAGCTTTCTTT	CASSGSGGLNTEAFF
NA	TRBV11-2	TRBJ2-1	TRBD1	TGTGCCAGCAGAGTGGCCGGGACAGGGGGTTATGAGCAGTTCTTC	CASRVAGTGGYEQFF
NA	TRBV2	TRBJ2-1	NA	TGTGCCAGCATGTCCGAATGGGGCAGAACCTCCTACAATGAGCAGTTCTTC	CASMSEWGRTSYNEQFF
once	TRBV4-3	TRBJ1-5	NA	TGCGCCAGCAGCCATGGACGCGGGGGATTCGATCAGCCCCAGCATTTT	CASSHGRGGFDQPQHF
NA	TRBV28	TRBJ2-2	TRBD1	TGTGCCAGCAGTTTTGGGACAGGGGGCACGAACACCGGGGAGCTGTTTTTT	CASSFGTGGTNTGELFF
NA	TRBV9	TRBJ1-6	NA	TGTGCCAGCACCCCGCACCGACGGGGTAGGAATAATTCACCCCTCCACTTT	CASTPHRRGRNNSPLHF
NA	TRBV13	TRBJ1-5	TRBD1	TGTGCCAGCAGCTTAGGCGGGACAGCTAATCAGCCCCAGCATTTT	CASSLGGTANQPQHF
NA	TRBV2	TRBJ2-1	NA	TGTGCCACCCAGGGAGGTTCCTACAATGAGCAGTTCTTC	CATQGGSYNEQFF
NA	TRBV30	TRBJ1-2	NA	TGTGCCTGGAGTGTAATGGGGGGGGACGGCTACACCTTC	CAWSVMGGDGYTF
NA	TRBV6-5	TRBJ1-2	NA	TGTGCCAGCAGGAGGGCAGTTAACTATGGCTACACCTTC	CASRRAVNYGYTF
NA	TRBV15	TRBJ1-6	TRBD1	TGTGCCACCAGCACACAGGGGAGGAATTCACCCCTCCACTTT	CATSTQGRNSPLHF
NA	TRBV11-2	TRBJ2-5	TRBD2	TGTGCCAGCAGTTGGACTAGCGCGAAGGAGACCCAGTACTTC	CASSWTSAKETQYF
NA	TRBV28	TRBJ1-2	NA	TGTGCCAGCAGTCAAGACAGGATCATGCATGGCTACACCTTC	CASSQDRIMHGYTF
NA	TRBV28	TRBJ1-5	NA	TGTGCCAGCAGTTTGTTCCAACAGACCTATCAGCCCCAGCATTTT	CASSLFQQTYQPQHF
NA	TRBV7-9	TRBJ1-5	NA	TGTGCCACTGGGGCGGATAGCAATCAGCCCCAGCATTTT	CATGADSNQPQHF
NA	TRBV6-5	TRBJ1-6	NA	TGTGCCAGCAGCCTCCGGGACAATATCGGGTCACCCCTCCACTTT	CASSLRDNIGSPLHF
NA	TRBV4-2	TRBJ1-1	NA	TGTGCCAGCAGCCAAGACGGGGTTGAAAACACTGAAGCTTTCTTT	CASSQDGVENTEAFF
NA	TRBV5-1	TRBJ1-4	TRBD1	TGCGCCAGCAGCTGGGGGACAGGGGAAAAACTGTTTTTT	CASSWGTGEKLFF
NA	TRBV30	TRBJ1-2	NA	TGTGCCTGGAGTGCAGGGGTCGTCTACACCTTC	CAWSAGVVYTF
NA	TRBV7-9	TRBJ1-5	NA	TGTGCCAGCAGCCCCCAGGGGACGGGTCAGCCCCAGCATTTT	CASSPQGTGQPQHF
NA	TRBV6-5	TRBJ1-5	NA	TGTGCCAGCAGAAAAGGGGACAATTATCAGCCCCAGCATTTT	CASRKGDNYQPQHF
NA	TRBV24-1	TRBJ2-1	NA	TGTGCCACCAGTGACCCGGTGGGGAGTAATGAGCAGTTCTTC	CATSDPVGSNEQFF
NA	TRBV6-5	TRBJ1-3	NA	TGTGCCAGCAGTTACTCGAAACCCAGAGCGGGAAACACCATATATTTT	CASSYSKPRAGNTIYF
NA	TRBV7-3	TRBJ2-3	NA	TGTGCCAGCAGTCGCGAGGGGGGGACAGATACGCAGTATTTT	CASSREGGTDTQYF
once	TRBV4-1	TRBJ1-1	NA	TGCGCCAGCAGCCAAGACATCGAGGACACAAAGAACACTGAAGCTTTCTTT	CASSQDIEDTKNTEAFF
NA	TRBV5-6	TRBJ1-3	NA	TGTGCCAGCAGTGGAAGGAGGGGCTCTGGAAACACCATATATTTT	CASSGRRGSGNTIYF
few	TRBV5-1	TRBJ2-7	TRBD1	TGCGCCAGGACAGGGAAAAGGTACGAGCAGTACTTC	CARTGKRYEQYF
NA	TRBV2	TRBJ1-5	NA	TGTGCCAGCAGTGAAACAAACGATAGCAATCAGCCCCAGCATTTT	CASSETNDSNQPQHF
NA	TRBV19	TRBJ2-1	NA	TGTGCCAGTAGTATTGGTCTAAGTGAGCAGTTCTTC	CASSIGLSEQFF
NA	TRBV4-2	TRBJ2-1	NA	TGTGCCAGCAGCCCCAAGAGGGGGGGCGCGATTGAGCAGTTCTTC	CASSPKRGGAIEQFF
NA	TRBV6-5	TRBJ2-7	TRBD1	TGTGCCAGCTTCCCAGGACAGGGAAATTACGAGCAGTACTTC	CASFPGQGNYEQYF
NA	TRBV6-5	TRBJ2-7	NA	TGTGCCAGCAGTTACTCGAGAGGCTACGAGCAGTACTTC	CASSYSRGYEQYF
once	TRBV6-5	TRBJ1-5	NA	TGTGCCAGCTTAAGGGGCGCGAATAGCAATCAGCCCCAGCATTTT	CASLRGANSNQPQHF
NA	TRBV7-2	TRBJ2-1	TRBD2	TGTGCCAGCAGCTGGACTCGCGGGGGGGCCGGCAATGAGCAGTTCTTC	CASSWTRGGAGNEQFF
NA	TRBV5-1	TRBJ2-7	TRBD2	TGCGCCAGCAGCTACGGCACCGGGGGGGCCTACGAGCAGTACTTC	CASSYGTGGAYEQYF
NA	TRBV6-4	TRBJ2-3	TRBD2	TGTGCCAGCAGTATGAGCGGGGGGCACACAGATACGCAGTATTTT	CASSMSGGHTDTQYF
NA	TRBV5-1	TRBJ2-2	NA	TGCGCCAGCAGTCATGACTACGGGGAGCTGTTTTTT	CASSHDYGELFF
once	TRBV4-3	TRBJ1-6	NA	TGCGCCAGCAGCCAAGAAGGGGAAGGTTCACCCCTCCACTTT	CASSQEGEGSPLHF
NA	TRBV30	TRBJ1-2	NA	TGTGCCTGGAGTGCCACAGGGTACGGCTACACCTTC	CAWSATGYGYTF
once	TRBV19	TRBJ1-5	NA	TGTGCCAGTAGTATTGGGGCGACGCTAAGAAATCAGCCCCAGCATTTT	CASSIGATLRNQPQHF
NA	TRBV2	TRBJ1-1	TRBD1	TGTGCCATGCCTAAAAGGACAGGGAACACTGAAGCTTTCTTT	CAMPKRTGNTEAFF